This section outlines one T cell receptor beta chain sequence together with its context. The data stem from a study of blood T cell repertoires in COVID-19. Looking at the study overall: The origin of the acute and convalescent COVID-19 samples was the United States, Italy and Spain. PBMCs, B-cell-depleted T cells, or T cells were the source of the cDNA or gDNA that made up the material.

Per the original methods: For nucleated cells, counts were estimated from reference gene primer amplification. The assay was immunoSEQ multiplex PCR, and TCRdb's table has in-frame clones only and misses some. Clonal size and the V and J genes are those of that table, whereas D and trimming came from the DNA. The sample has about 180,000 clones; about 86% are singletons. Germline assignment: CDR1 MNHNY and CDR2 SVGAGI (reference sequence). V was cut by 8 bases and J by 3 bases, with 19 bases left in between. CDR3 length equals 15 residues. The V and J genes are TRBV6-6 and TRBJ1-2; D is perhaps TRBD1 (6 bases). Sequencing was carried out using peripheral blood. This clonotype was sampled from an older man with active or convalescent COVID-19. CDR3 region: CASVSGGNRDYGYTF. The CDR3 DNA sequence: TGTGCCAGCGTTTCGGGGGGGAACAGGGACTATGGCTACACCTTC.